This T cell receptor beta chain was documented in a study of patients and donors after allogeneic stem cell transplantation. TCRdb reprocessed the RT-PCR reads via MiXCR and lists one record per CDR3 protein. The sample lists 410,000 or so distinct CDR3 sequences, roughly 17% occurring once. This clonotype has a handful of counts. Germline V lookup: CDR1 LGHNA, CDR2 YNFKEQ. This CDR3 contains 17 residues. The J segment lost 5 bases and the V segment lost 0 bases, leaving 8 bases of the junction unmatched. Material for sequencing was blood, either unsorted or a sorted T cell fraction (not recorded which). The chain couples TRBV4-2 to TRBJ2-2, with 8 positions matching TRBD2. This sequence originates from a human donor who was either an allogeneic HSCT recipient or a stem cell or donor lymphocyte infusion donor (not recorded which). It is not recorded whose cells these are; they may come from a transplant donor. The CDR3 is CASSQDDGLARTGELFF. DNA of the CDR3: TGTGCCAGCAGCCAAGATGATGGACTAGCTCGTACCGGGGAGCTGTTTTTT.